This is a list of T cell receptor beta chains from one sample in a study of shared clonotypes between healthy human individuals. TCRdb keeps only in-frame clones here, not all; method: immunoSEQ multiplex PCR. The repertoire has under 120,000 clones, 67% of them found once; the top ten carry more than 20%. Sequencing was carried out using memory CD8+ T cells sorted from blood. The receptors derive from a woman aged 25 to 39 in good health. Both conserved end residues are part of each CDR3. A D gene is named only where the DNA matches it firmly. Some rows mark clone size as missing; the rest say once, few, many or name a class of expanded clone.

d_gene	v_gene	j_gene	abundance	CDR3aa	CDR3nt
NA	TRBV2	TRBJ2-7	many	CASSEGHHSYEQYF	TGTGCCAGCAGTGAGGGACACCACTCCTACGAGCAGTACTTC
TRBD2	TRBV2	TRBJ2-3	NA	CASSERAGGPDTQYF	TGTGCCAGCAGTGAGAGAGCGGGAGGCCCAGATACGCAGTATTTT
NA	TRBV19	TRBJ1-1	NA	CASSSWEGEAFF	TGTGCCAGTAGTAGTTGGGAAGGTGAAGCTTTCTTT
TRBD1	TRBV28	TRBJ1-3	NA	CASSSGQGDGNTIYF	TGTGCCAGCAGTTCTGGACAGGGCGACGGAAACACCATATATTTT
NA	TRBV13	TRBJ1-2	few	CASSLGGQDLYGYTF	TGTGCCAGCAGCTTAGGCGGACAAGACCTCTACGGCTACACCTTC
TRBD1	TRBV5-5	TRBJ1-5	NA	CASSSGETGFSNQPQHF	TGTGCCAGCAGCTCAGGGGAGACAGGGTTTAGCAATCAGCCCCAGCATTTT
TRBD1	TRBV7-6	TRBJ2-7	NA	CASSFGTGPYEQYF	TGTGCCAGCAGCTTTGGGACAGGGCCCTACGAGCAGTACTTC
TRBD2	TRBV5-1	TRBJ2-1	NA	CASRLPGTSNNEQFF	TGCGCCAGCCGGCTTCCCGGGACTAGCAACAATGAGCAGTTCTTC
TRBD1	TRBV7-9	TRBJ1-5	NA	CASSLTGVSNQPQHF	TGCGCCAGCAGCCTGACAGGGGTTAGCAATCAGCCCCAGCATTTT
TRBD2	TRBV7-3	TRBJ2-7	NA	CASSLSGTGEQYF	TGTGCCAGCAGCCTGAGCGGGACGGGGGAGCAGTACTTC
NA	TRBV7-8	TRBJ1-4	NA	CASSLWAGSSEKLFF	TGTGCCAGCAGCTTATGGGCAGGGTCTTCCGAAAAACTGTTTTTT
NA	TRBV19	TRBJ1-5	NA	CASSMGRQDGQPQHF	TGTGCCAGTAGTATGGGGCGACAGGATGGTCAGCCCCAGCATTTT
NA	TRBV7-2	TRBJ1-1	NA	CASSLIPGRGAFF	TGTGCCAGCAGCTTAATACCGGGGCGGGGAGCTTTCTTT
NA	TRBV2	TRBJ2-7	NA	CASLDYLIQTVSYEQYF	TGTGCCAGCCTGGATTATCTAATACAGACGGTATCTTACGAGCAGTACTTC
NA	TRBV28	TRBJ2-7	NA	CASSLWSPYEQYF	TGTGCCAGCAGTTTATGGTCCCCCTACGAGCAGTACTTC
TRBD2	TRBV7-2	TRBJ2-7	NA	CASSSQRDSYEQYF	TGTGCCAGCAGCTCCCAGCGGGACTCCTACGAGCAGTACTTC
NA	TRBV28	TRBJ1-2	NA	CASSLRGKDYGYTF	TGTGCCAGCAGTTTAAGGGGGAAAGACTATGGCTACACCTTC
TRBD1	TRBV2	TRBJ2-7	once	CASGDRGQEQYF	TGTGCCAGCGGGGACAGGGGTCAGGAGCAGTACTTC
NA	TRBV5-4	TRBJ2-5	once	CASSWKKEGQETQYF	TGTGCCAGCAGCTGGAAGAAGGAAGGGCAAGAGACCCAGTACTTC
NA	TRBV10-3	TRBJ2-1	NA	CAISVGQYNEQFF	TGTGCCATCAGTGTAGGACAGTACAATGAGCAGTTCTTC
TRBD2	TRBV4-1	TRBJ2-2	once	CATSWEGWVAAGELFF	TGCGCCACCTCGTGGGAGGGTTGGGTAGCAGCCGGGGAGCTGTTTTTT
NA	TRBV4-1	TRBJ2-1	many	CASSQAGDAIPYNEQFF	TGCGCCAGCAGCCAAGCGGGAGACGCGATCCCCTACAATGAGCAGTTCTTC
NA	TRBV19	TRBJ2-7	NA	CASSMAAGSAYEQYF	TGTGCCAGTAGTATGGCGGCAGGGTCAGCCTACGAGCAGTACTTC
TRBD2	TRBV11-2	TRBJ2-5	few	CASSMTRGVETQYF	TGTGCCAGCAGCATGACGCGGGGGGTGGAGACCCAGTACTTC
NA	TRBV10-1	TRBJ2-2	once	CASSRDRLNTGELFF	TGCGCCAGCAGCCGGGACCGACTGAACACCGGGGAGCTGTTTTTT
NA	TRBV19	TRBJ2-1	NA	CASSIIEGNEQFF	TGTGCCAGTAGTATTATAGAAGGCAATGAGCAGTTCTTC
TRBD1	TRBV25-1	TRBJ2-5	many	CASRGRGIGQTQYF	TGTGCCAGCAGGGGCAGGGGGATCGGTCAAACCCAGTACTTC
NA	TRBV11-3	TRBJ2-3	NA	CASGGADTQYF	TGTGCCAGCGGCGGGGCGGATACGCAGTATTTT
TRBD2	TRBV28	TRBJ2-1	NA	CASSTFSGSIILEQFF	TGTGCCAGCAGTACGTTTAGCGGGAGCATCATCCTCGAGCAGTTCTTC